One sample yielded the 6 T cell receptor beta chains listed below, sequenced in a study of CD8+CD57+ T cells in acquired aplastic anemia (dated by TCRdb to about 2018). Sequencing was performed on an Illumina HiSeq 2000. Genomic DNA served as template for TCR beta VDJ combination and CDR3 sequence profiling. TCRdb cleaned the public reads at Q25 with fastp, built clones with MiXCR and kept in-frame beta chains. CDR3 protein duplicates are merged, each entry listing the most common genes and DNA. The sample contains about 190,000 distinct CDR3 sequences, roughly half of them found a single time. Jointly, the top ten make up approximately 15% of the sample. The sequencing sample was made of sorted CD4+, CD8+, or CD8+CD57+ T cells (not recorded which) from PBMCs. Every receptor here comes from a human donor in good health, serving as a control.

This clonotype has a count of ten or more. Sequence at one end of the junction differs from germline and may be a read error. The chain has TRBV7-7 and TRBJ1-1; TRBD1 aligns across 7 bases. The CDR3 runs 18 residues. Per germline, CDR1 SSHAT and CDR2 FNYEAQ (reference sequence). For the CDR3, the DNA is TGTGCTAGCAGCTTATTTGGACGACAGGGAGGATGGAGCACTGAAGCTTTCTTT. It codes for CASSLFGRQGGWSTEAFF.

This clonotype has a count of ten or more. The rearrangement links TRBV5-1 to TRBJ2-1, with 8 bases lining up with TRBD2. This CDR3 spans 15 amino acids. The V and J ends lost 4 bases and 5 bases, in that order; junction bases with no gene match: 8. Germline CDR1 is SGHRS and CDR2 is YFSETQ. The CDR3 DNA reads TGCGCCAGCAGCACCGCGGGGGGCCGCAACAATGAGCAGTTCTTC. Translation: CASSTAGGRNNEQFF. The entire variable domain, with the rest obtained from reference TRBV5-1 and TRBJ2-1, is as follows: KAGVTQTPRYLIKTRGQQVTLSCSPISGHRSVSWYQQTPGQGLQFLFEYFSETQRNKGNFPGRFSGRQFSNSRSEMNVSTLELGDSALYLCASSTAGGRNNEQFFGPGTRLTVL.

Ten or more counts support this clonotype. The J gene is TRBJ1-3, the V gene TRBV20-1, with a possible D match to TRBD1 (5 bases). This CDR3 is built from 13 residues. V was pared by 0 bases and J by 2 bases, with 5 bases between. CDR1 and CDR2 (germline): DFQATT, SNEGSKA (reference sequence). CDR3 bases: TGCAGTGCTAGAGAGGGACCTGGAAACACCATATATTTT. It encodes CSAREGPGNTIYF.

The chain employs TRBV20-1 and TRBJ2-4; TRBD2 aligns across 7 bases. The V gene's germline CDR1 is DFQATT and CDR2 SNEGSKA (reference sequence). With V trimmed by 1 base and J by 8 bases, 8 bases remained unmatched. This CDR3 region has 14 residues. In DNA form, the CDR3 reads TGCAGTGCTAGAGGTACGGCGGGGGACTACATTCAGTACTTC. Translation gives CSARGTAGDYIQYF.

The sample holds a few counts of this clonotype. The chain uses TRBV29-1 and TRBJ1-2, with 9 bases fitting TRBD1. The CDR3 runs 13 residues. The trim removed 8 bases at V and 7 bases at J, leaving 11 bases unmatched. The germline gives CDR1 SQVTM, CDR2 ANQGSEA. CDR3 amino acids: CSTSRTGAGGYTF. For the CDR3, the DNA is TGCAGCACCTCGCGGACAGGGGCTGGTGGCTACACCTTC.

V gene TRBV7-2 combines with J gene TRBJ1-3, with 8 nucleotides matching TRBD1. The CDR3 totals 17 residues. The J segment lost 2 bases and the V segment lost 2 bases, leaving 8 bases of the junction unmatched. The germline gives CDR1 SGHTA, CDR2 FQGNSA. The CDR3 here is CASSLQQGVGAGNTIYF. CDR3 coding DNA: TGTGCCAGCAGCTTACAACAGGGGGTAGGAGCTGGAAACACCATATATTTT.